This section outlines one T cell receptor beta chain sequence together with its context. Antigen specificity is unknown. This record belongs to a study of T cell responses to AZD1222 COVID-19 vaccine. TCRdb keeps only in-frame clones here, not all; method: immunoSEQ multiplex PCR. This table has about 150,000 clones, approximately 90% appearing once. Findings of the study overall: Repertoire sampling happened only post peak T cell response.

This CDR3 contains 14 residues. Germline V lookup: CDR1 MNHEY, CDR2 SMNVEV (reference sequence). After removal of 3 bases from V and 7 bases from J, the junction contained 8 bases not matched to a gene. The sample in question was peripheral blood, obtained on day 0 of AZD1222 vaccination. The V gene is TRBV27, the J gene TRBJ1-1; 7 bases map to TRBD1. This receptor was obtained from an adult in good health. CDR3 DNA: TGTGCCAGCAGTTTTACTATTCGACAGGGTGAAGCTTTCTTT. Translated, it gives CASSFTIRQGEAFF.